The 25 T cell receptor beta chains given below trace back to one sample, sequenced in a study of cytomegalovirus exposure and HLA in healthy donors. 13 Jbeta primers and 60 Vbeta primers were used for the PCR. The repertoire was sequenced with immunoSEQ multiplex PCR; TCRdb's copy has only in-frame clones and lacks some. The sample yields some 130,000 clones, 66% seen once. What was sequenced was PBMCs. Receptors were obtained from a human donor in good health.

This clone showed up just once. V and J are TRBV15 and TRBJ2-1; D not resolved. The CDR3 length is 13 residues. Trimming removed 7 bases at V and 8 bases at J, with 15 bases between. Germline V gene data show CDR1 as LNHNV and CDR2 as YYDKDF (reference sequence). The CDR3 sequence: CATTGQTRDEQFF. CDR3 sequence (DNA): TGTGCCACCACTGGCCAAACTCGGGATGAGCAGTTCTTC.

This clone was picked up a small number of times. The chain employs TRBV28 and TRBJ1-4, with TRBD1 as a possible D gene (5 bases). The CDR3 runs to 14 residues. V dropped 3 bases and J dropped 6 bases, with 11 bases sitting between them. Germline V gene lookup returns CDR1 MDHEN and CDR2 SYDVKM. CDR3 sequence reads: CASSFQGADEKLFF. CDR3 DNA: TGTGCCAGCAGTTTTCAAGGGGCAGATGAAAAACTGTTTTTT.

V usage is TRBV6-1 and J usage is TRBJ2-7; D remains unclear. Germline V lookup: CDR1 MNHNS, CDR2 SASEGT. Trimming took off 5 bases at V and 5 bases at J, with 13 bases between the two ends. The CDR3 sequence is 13 residues long. The CDR3 loop reads CASSPLLGNEQYF. DNA for the CDR3: TGTGCCAGCAGTCCCCTTTTGGGCAACGAGCAGTACTTC.

The rearrangement uses TRBV18 and TRBJ1-1; weak D call: TRBD1 (6 bases). Germline loops: CDR1 KGHSH, CDR2 LQKENI. V was pared by 4 bases and J by 1 base, with 13 bases between. The CDR3 length is 15 residues. CDR3 protein: CASSQIKTGNTEAFF. CDR3 coding DNA: TGTGCCAGCTCACAGATTAAGACAGGGAACACTGAAGCTTTCTTT.

The chain links TRBV27 to TRBJ2-7, with D possibly TRBD1 on 6 matching bases. Between the trimmed V and J ends, which lost 5 bases and 1 base, there was a span of 18 bases. CDR1 and CDR2 (germline): MNHEY, SMNVEV (reference sequence). The CDR3 runs 16 residues. The CDR3 loop reads CASSQFGQPRSYEQYF. The CDR3 nucleotides are TGTGCCAGCAGTCAGTTCGGACAGCCGCGATCCTACGAGCAGTACTTC.

The V gene is TRBV7-9, the J gene TRBJ1-2, with D perhaps TRBD1 (5 bases). Germline CDR1 SEHNR, CDR2 FQNEAQ (reference sequence). This CDR3 contains 15 residues. V dropped 1 base and J dropped 6 bases, with 15 bases sitting between them. The CDR3 is CASSLDPPSQDGYTF. The CDR3 region has the DNA TGTGCCAGCAGCTTAGACCCACCTTCACAGGATGGCTACACCTTC.

CDR3 in amino acids: CASSPAMTSRSSYEQYF. For the CDR3, the DNA is TGCGCCAGCAGCCCAGCCATGACTAGCAGGAGCTCCTACGAGCAGTACTTC. J is TRBJ2-7 and V is TRBV5-1, with 7 nucleotides matching TRBD2. Trimming at V came to 4 bases and at J to 0 bases, leaving 13 bases not matched to a gene. CDR1 and CDR2 from the germline V gene are SGHRS and YFSETQ. The CDR3 totals 17 residues.

This rearrangement joins TRBV7-8 to TRBJ2-7; 8 bases fit TRBD1. Germline V CDR1 and CDR2: SGHVS, FQNEAQ. The CDR3 contains 13 residues. J gave up 6 bases and V 4 bases, and 5 bases lay outside the gene matches. This CDR3 reads CASSSDRGGEQYF. Written as DNA, the CDR3 is TGTGCCAGCAGCTCAGACAGGGGAGGCGAGCAGTACTTC.

This clone was counted only a few times. The V gene is TRBV11-2, the J gene TRBJ2-5; 9 bases line up with TRBD2. The germline CDR1 and CDR2 sequences are SGHAT and FQNNGV. The CDR3 covers 16 residues. V shed 5 bases, J shed 5 bases, and the junction held 12 bases outside the gene matches. The CDR3, as DNA: TGTGCCAGCAGCCCCATATCCGGGACTAGCTGGGAGACCCAGTACTTC. This gives the protein CASSPISGTSWETQYF.

The rearrangement joins TRBV5-1 to TRBJ1-1; D is undetermined. CDR1 and CDR2 (germline): SGHRS, YFSETQ. This CDR3 is 15 amino acids long. V dropped 3 bases and J dropped 1 base, with 13 bases sitting between them. CDR3: CASSSIFTANTEAFF. For the CDR3, the DNA is TGCGCCAGCAGCTCCATCTTTACAGCGAACACTGAAGCTTTCTTT.

The rearrangement uses TRBV7-3 and TRBJ2-3; 10 nucleotides line up with TRBD1. This CDR3 comprises 16 residues. CDR1 SGHTA and CDR2 FQGTGA come from the germline V gene. V gave up 5 bases and J gave up 0 bases; unmatched junction bases: 5. CDR3 nucleotide sequence: TGTGCCAGCAGCCTAAGGGACAGGGGAAGCACAGATACGCAGTATTTT. Its translation is CASSLRDRGSTDTQYF.

In its sample, this clone was seen a few times. The chain is built from TRBV10-3 and TRBJ1-2; possible D gene TRBD1, 6 bases. This CDR3 comprises 14 residues. Trimming removed 10 bases at V and 2 bases at J, with 17 bases between. Germline V lookup: CDR1 ENHRY, CDR2 SYGVKD. The CDR3 spells CATKPDQGNYGYTF. The CDR3 bases are TGTGCCACTAAGCCTGATCAGGGGAACTATGGCTACACCTTC.

This clone has more than one count but fewer than ten. The genes are TRBV2 and TRBJ2-5, with a weak D call TRBD1 (6 bases). V lost 6 bases and J lost 5, with 10 bases in between. CDR1 and CDR2 from the germline V gene are SNHLY and FYNNEI. The CDR3 sequence is 12 residues long. The CDR3 nucleotides are TGTGCCAGCAGCGGGGACACGGAGACCCAGTACTTC. This gives the protein CASSGDTETQYF.

This rearrangement joins TRBV15 to TRBJ2-2, with TRBD2 identical over 7 bases. CDR1 LNHNV and CDR2 YYDKDF come from the germline V gene (reference sequence). V dropped 1 base and J dropped 2; count of bases not matched to a gene: 7. The CDR3 runs to 17 residues. Here the CDR3 reads CATSRGGLAANTGELFF. The CDR3 DNA follows: TGTGCCACCAGCAGAGGAGGCCTAGCGGCTAACACCGGGGAGCTGTTTTTT.

This rearrangement joins TRBV7-2 to TRBJ2-2, with D possibly TRBD1 on 6 matching bases. V dropped 5 bases and J dropped 3 bases, with 19 bases sitting between them. The germline CDR1 and CDR2 sequences are SGHTA and FQGNSA. This CDR3 spans 17 amino acids. This CDR3 reads CASSAPGVGAYTGELFF. The CDR3 DNA reads TGTGCCAGCAGCGCCCCAGGAGTGGGGGCCTACACCGGGGAGCTGTTTTTT.

This clone was seen only a few times. The rearrangement uses TRBV28 and TRBJ2-1; possible D gene TRBD1, 6 bases. Germline V gene lookup returns CDR1 MDHEN and CDR2 SYDVKM. V lost 3 bases and J 8 bases, leaving 14 bases between the germline ends. This CDR3 comprises 14 residues. The CDR3, as DNA: TGTGCCAGCAGTTTCACAGGGTTGGTCCATGAGCAGTTCTTC. Its translation: CASSFTGLVHEQFF. The whole variable domain, remainder taken from reference TRBV28 and TRBJ2-1, is DVKVTQSSRYLVKRTGEKVFLECVQDMDHENMFWYRQDPGLGLRLIYFSYDVKMKEKGDIPEGYSVSREKKERFSLILESASTNQTSMYLCASSFTGLVHEQFFGPGTRLTVL.

The CDR3 is CAISPNAGELFF. The CDR3 bases are TGTGCCATCAGCCCAAATGCCGGGGAGCTGTTTTTT. The J gene is TRBJ2-2, the V gene TRBV10-3; unclear D gene. CDR1 is ENHRY, CDR2 SYGVKD, per germline. There are 12 residues in the CDR3. Trimming pared 6 bases from V and 6 bases from J, leaving 8 bases between.

A note on this clone: The junction differs from germline at one of its ends, possibly a read error. This chain joins TRBV18 and TRBJ2-6; 7 bases are a match to TRBD1. Per the germline V gene, CDR1 is KGHSH and CDR2 is LQKENI. CDR3 length equals 18 residues. The CDR3 protein is CVSSPRTGASSGANVLTF. The CDR3 DNA is TGTGTCAGCTCGCCACGGACAGGTGCTAGCTCTGGGGCCAACGTCCTGACTTTC.

CDR3 DNA: TGTGCCAGCAGCCAAGAACACTCTAGCGGTTATACCTACGAGCAGTACTTC. Amino acids: CASSQEHSSGYTYEQYF. This chain links TRBV4-2 with TRBJ2-7, with 7 bases identical to TRBD2. The CDR3 is 17 amino acids. Germline assignment: CDR1 LGHNA and CDR2 YNFKEQ. The trim removed 0 bases at V and 2 bases at J, leaving 10 bases unmatched.

The chain is built from TRBV28 and TRBJ1-4; 11 nucleotides match TRBD1. CDR1 is MDHEN, CDR2 SYDVKM, per germline. CDR3 size: 13 residues. Trimming removed 7 bases from V and 7 bases from J; junction bases left unmatched: 2. The CDR3 loop is CASTGTGGEKLFF. The CDR3 DNA sequence: TGTGCCAGCACCGGGACAGGGGGTGAAAAACTGTTTTTT.

The gene calls are TRBV11-3 and TRBJ2-7; the D gene is possibly TRBD2 (5 bases). Germline CDR1 SGHNT, CDR2 YENEEA. V was shortened by 0 bases and J by 0 bases, with 12 bases between the two germline ends. This CDR3 region has 16 residues. CDR3 amino acids: CASSLDTLGNSYEQYF. CDR3 sequence (DNA): TGTGCCAGCAGCTTAGACACACTCGGGAACTCCTACGAGCAGTACTTC.

The rearrangement joins TRBV5-4 to TRBJ1-4; 10 nucleotides match TRBD1. Per the germline V gene, CDR1 is SGHNT and CDR2 is YYREEE (reference sequence). The CDR3 consists of 14 residues. Unmatched junction bases numbered 4, after V lost 3 bases and J lost 8 bases. The CDR3 here is CASSSRQGAEKLFF. CDR3 nucleotide sequence: TGTGCCAGCAGCTCGAGACAGGGGGCCGAAAAACTGTTTTTT.

The rearrangement joins TRBV5-4 to TRBJ2-3, with unresolved D. CDR1 SGHNT and CDR2 YYREEE come from the germline V gene (reference sequence). Trimming left V 3 bases short and J 0 bases short, with 8 bases between. The CDR3 is 14 residues long. The CDR3 bases are TGTGCCAGCAGCTCGGTTTTTAGCACAGATACGCAGTATTTT. It yields the protein CASSSVFSTDTQYF.

This clone was seen a handful of times. CDR3 DNA: TGCGCCAGCAGCCTGGGGACTAGCGACACCGGGGAGCTGTTTTTT. It yields the protein CASSLGTSDTGELFF. The rearrangement joins TRBV5-1 to TRBJ2-2; 10 bases match TRBD2. The CDR3 sequence is 15 residues long. J gave up 3 bases and V 4 bases, and 3 bases lay outside the gene matches. The germline gives CDR1 SGHRS, CDR2 YFSETQ.

The V and J genes are TRBV9 and TRBJ2-2; D unclear. The germline gives CDR1 SGDLS, CDR2 YYNGEE. Trimming removed 0 bases from V and 0 bases from J, with 3 bases in between. This CDR3 is built from 14 residues. CDR3: CASSVDTNTGELFF. The CDR3 region has the DNA TGTGCCAGCAGCGTAGACACGAACACCGGGGAGCTGTTTTTT.